This TCR beta chain stems from a study of beta chain features in type 1 diabetes. General study points: Any HLA-type effect on TCRB rearrangement remained unresolved here. TCRB CDR3 length was moderately but significantly reduced in all four CD4+ subsets of Type 1 diabetes patients.

Isolated RNA was reverse transcribed in full, so expressed TCRB transcripts were sequenced. Using immunoSEQ multiplex PCR, the repertoire was profiled, and TCRdb retains in-frame clones only, with some absent. The sample yields hundreds of thousands of clones, approximately 28% seen once. This clone was seen only a few times. Its target is not known. CD4+ naive, central memory, regulatory and stem cell-like memory subsets were isolated by sorting on CD45RO/CCR7/CD25/CD127/CD95/CD27. The TCR was taken from a man in his late teens or twenties in good health. Source material: naive CD4+ T cells from blood.

The CDR3: CASSGSGPEQFF. CDR3 sequence (DNA): TGTGCCAGCAGTGGGTCAGGGCCTGAGCAGTTCTTC. The chain has TRBV2 and TRBJ2-1, with D perhaps TRBD1 (5 bases). V shed 4 bases and J shed 9 bases, with 10 bases lying between them. Germline V gene lookup returns CDR1 SNHLY and CDR2 FYNNEI. This CDR3 spans 12 amino acids.